Below are 13 T cell receptor beta chains sequenced from a single sample in a study of blood T cell repertoires in COVID-19. The table came from immunoSEQ multiplex PCR; TCRdb's copy has only in-frame clones and leaves some out. The data contain 70,000 or so clones, around 90% of them seen just once; the ten biggest clones take up 1.3% to 1.5%. Material: peripheral blood. These receptors were obtained from a man aged 50 to 60 with acute or convalescent COVID-19.

The chain links TRBV27 to TRBJ1-2; 9 nucleotides align to TRBD1. The CDR3 covers 15 residues. Looked up from germline, CDR1 is MNHEY and CDR2 is SMNVEV (reference sequence). With V trimmed by 4 bases and J by 6 bases, 9 bases remained unmatched. Written as DNA, the CDR3 is TGTGCCAGCAGTTCGGAACAGGGGGCGGTCAATGGCTACACCTTC. Translated: CASSSEQGAVNGYTF.

This clone has a handful of counts. CDR3 residues: CASSLRVAGVPEQYF. The CDR3 DNA is TGTGCCAGCAGCCTCCGAGTGGCAGGGGTACCCGAGCAGTACTTC. The J gene is TRBJ2-7, the V gene TRBV14, with D possibly TRBD1 on 6 matching bases. This CDR3 contains 15 residues. The germline gives CDR1 SGHDN, CDR2 FVKESK. The V end lost 4 bases, the J end lost 6 bases, and 19 bases lay between the germline ends. Variable domain in full (rest from reference TRBV14 and TRBJ2-7): EAGVTQFPSHSVIEKGQTVTLRCDPISGHDNLYWYRRVMGKEIKFLLHFVKESKQDESGMPNNRFLAERTGGTYSTLKVQPAELEDSGVYFCASSLRVAGVPEQYFGPGTRLTVT.

J is TRBJ1-1 and V is TRBV27; a possible D gene is TRBD1 (6 bases). Trimming took 3 bases from V and 4 from J, leaving 12 bases between them. Germline V CDR1 and CDR2: MNHEY, SMNVEV (reference sequence). There are 14 residues in the CDR3. The CDR3 nucleotides read TGTGCCAGCAGTTTGGCAGGGGTGGCCACTGAAGCTTTCTTT. Amino acid sequence: CASSLAGVATEAFF.

The CDR3 reads CASSPGGPGYTF. In DNA, the CDR3 is TGTGCCAGCTCACCAGGGGGCCCAGGCTACACCTTC. The genes are TRBV18 and TRBJ1-2, with D possibly TRBD1 on 6 matching bases. CDR3 length: 12 residues. Trimming removed 2 bases from V and 8 bases from J, with 9 bases in between. CDR1 is KGHSH and CDR2 is LQKENI in the germline V gene.

The rearrangement uses TRBV6-5 and TRBJ2-7, with 10 bases matching TRBD1. Germline CDR1 MNHEY, CDR2 SVGAGI. CDR3 length: 15 amino acids. V lost 6 bases to trimming and J lost 4 bases; unmatched junction nucleotides: 9. CDR3 loop: CASSLGQGEGYEQYV. CDR3 coding DNA: TGTGCCAGCAGCCTCGGACAGGGGGAGGGTTACGAGCAGTACGTC.

The rearrangement joins TRBV7-8 to TRBJ1-1, with D tentatively TRBD1 (5 bases). This CDR3 is built from 16 residues. Germline assignment: CDR1 SGHVS and CDR2 FQNEAQ. V lost 4 bases and J 4 bases, leaving 19 bases between the germline ends. CDR3 sequence (DNA): TGTGCCAGCAGCTCGGGACTGGGTGGGGTTGGCACTGAAGCTTTCTTT. Its translation is CASSSGLGGVGTEAFF.

Here the CDR3 reads CASGTGTSGNNEQFF. CDR3 bases: TGCGCCAGTGGAACCGGGACTAGCGGGAACAATGAGCAGTTCTTC. The chain recombines TRBV10-1 with TRBJ2-1, with TRBD2 matching 13 bases. Losses at the gene ends were 9 bases for V and 5 bases for J; bases not matched to a gene: 7. CDR3 length: 15 amino acids. Germline assignment: CDR1 WNHNN and CDR2 SYGVQD (reference sequence).

The chain employs TRBV7-2 and TRBJ1-1; no clear D gene. V was cut by 5 bases and J by 1 base, with 8 bases left in between. CDR3 length: 13 residues. Germline V gene sequence: CDR1 SGHTA, CDR2 FQGNSA. This CDR3 reads CASSGGRNTEAFF. The CDR3 DNA sequence: TGTGCCAGCAGCGGAGGCCGGAACACTGAAGCTTTCTTT.

The gene calls are TRBV6-5 and TRBJ1-4; D may be TRBD1 (6 bases). This CDR3 has 14 amino acids. The germline gives CDR1 MNHEY, CDR2 SVGAGI. V lost 5 bases and J 7 bases, leaving 14 bases between the germline ends. The DNA of the CDR3 is TGTGCCAGCAGTAAAACCGGGACAAGTGAAAAACTGTTTTTT. It specifies CASSKTGTSEKLFF.

The chain carries TRBV29-1 and TRBJ2-5, with TRBD1 as a possible D gene (6 bases). Germline CDR1 is SQVTM and CDR2 is ANQGSEA. The CDR3 runs 14 residues. V was clipped by 5 bases and J by 4 bases, with 17 bases between them. For the CDR3, the DNA is TGCAGCGTTAGGTCGCCTTTCAGGGGAGAGACCCAGTACTTC. The encoded protein is CSVRSPFRGETQYF.

J is TRBJ1-1 and V is TRBV28; D is perhaps TRBD1 (5 bases). The germline V gene has CDR1 MDHEN and CDR2 SYDVKM. V was cut by 2 bases and J by 1 base, with 11 bases left in between. This CDR3 contains 15 residues. CDR3 in DNA: TGTGCCAGCAGTTTAGAGTGGACAACGAACACTGAAGCTTTCTTT. It encodes CASSLEWTTNTEAFF.

This sequence joins TRBV28 and TRBJ2-1; possible D gene TRBD2, 5 bases. The CDR3 extends over 13 amino acids. The V gene's germline CDR1 is MDHEN and CDR2 SYDVKM. Trimming cost V 6 bases and J 7 bases, with 13 bases left between them. CDR3 coding DNA: TGTGCCAGCAGACCTGACGGCGGGAATGAGCAGTTCTTC. Encoded protein: CASRPDGGNEQFF.

This rearrangement joins TRBV6-2 or TRBV6-3 to TRBJ2-7; 7 bases are a match to TRBD1. The CDR3 contains 12 residues. Germline V lookup: CDR1 MNHEY, CDR2 SVGEGT. The CDR3 reads CASSALTGKRHV. The CDR3, as DNA: TGTGCCAGCAGTGCGCTGACAGGGAAAAGGCACGTC.